The 27 T cell receptor beta chains in this list originate from one sample, sequenced in a study of T cell clones after liver transplantation. The table came from immunoSEQ multiplex PCR; TCRdb's copy has only in-frame clones and leaves some out. This table has around 110,000 clones, 90% appearing once. Sequenced material: CD4+ T cells from blood, taken 12 months after liver transplant. Receptor source: a human patient who received a liver transplant. The graft donor may account for some of the T cells.

This chain links TRBV6-5 with TRBJ2-7, with 11 bases identical to TRBD2. Germline loops: CDR1 MNHEY, CDR2 SVGAGI. The J segment lost 2 bases and the V segment lost 10 bases, leaving 7 bases of the junction unmatched. The CDR3 covers 14 residues. DNA for the CDR3: TGTGCCACCGCTACTAGCGGGAGCCCCTACGAGCAGTACTTC. Protein: CATATSGSPYEQYF.

The rearrangement links TRBV28 to TRBJ2-5, with 10 bases aligning to TRBD1. This CDR3 region has 16 residues. Germline CDR1 and CDR2: MDHEN and SYDVKM. The trim removed 3 bases at V and 6 bases at J, leaving 10 bases unmatched. The CDR3 sequence is CASSLVTGTGVKTQYF. As DNA, the CDR3 is TGTGCCAGCAGTTTGGTCACCGGGACAGGGGTGAAGACCCAGTACTTC.

The chain joins TRBV10-3 to TRBJ1-5; 7 positions match TRBD1. Trimming took 4 bases from V and 7 from J; bases not matched to a gene: 7. Germline V lookup: CDR1 ENHRY, CDR2 SYGVKD. The CDR3 sequence is 14 residues long. The CDR3 DNA is TGTGCCATCAGTGCTGACAGGGATTGGCAGCCCCAGCATTTT. Protein sequence: CAISADRDWQPQHF.

The chain recombines TRBV5-1 with TRBJ1-2; TRBD1 aligns across 9 bases. Germline V CDR1 and CDR2: SGHRS, YFSETQ. V dropped 3 bases and J dropped 4; count of bases not matched to a gene: 4. CDR3 length: 14 residues. The CDR3 sequence is CASSSGQGGYGYTF. The CDR3 bases are TGCGCCAGCAGCTCGGGACAGGGAGGCTATGGCTACACCTTC.

The chain employs TRBV19 and TRBJ1-4, with TRBD1 as a possible D gene (5 bases). Trimming left V 9 bases short and J 5 bases short, with 16 bases between. Per the germline V gene, CDR1 is LNHDA and CDR2 is SQIVND (reference sequence). The CDR3 extends over 14 amino acids. This CDR3 reads CASNHLGGNEKLFF. The CDR3 bases are TGTGCCAGCAACCACCTCGGGGGGAATGAAAAACTGTTTTTT.

In this sample, this clone turned up once. The chain is built from TRBV19 and TRBJ2-1; possible D gene TRBD1, 6 bases. Germline CDR1 reads LNHDA; CDR2 reads SQIVND (reference sequence). Deletions cut 9 bases from V and 6 bases from J, with 12 bases between. CDR3 size: 12 residues. The CDR3 loop is CASTGTSNEQFF. CDR3 coding DNA: TGTGCCAGCACCGGGACAAGCAATGAGCAGTTCTTC.

The J gene is TRBJ2-7, the V gene TRBV4-1; D is undetermined. V dropped 1 base and J dropped 6 bases, with 13 bases sitting between them. This CDR3 comprises 14 residues. The V gene's germline CDR1 is MGHRA and CDR2 YSYEKL. CDR3 region: CASSQGAPPLEQYF. The CDR3 nucleotides are TGCGCCAGCAGCCAAGGTGCCCCGCCTCTCGAGCAGTACTTC.

The V gene is TRBV30, the J gene TRBJ2-3; 12 nucleotides agree with TRBD2. CDR1 and CDR2 from the germline V gene are GTSNPN and SVGIG (reference sequence). The CDR3 has 14 residues. Trimming removed 5 bases from V and 5 bases from J; junction bases left unmatched: 5. The CDR3 is CAWGLAGGRDTQYF. The CDR3 DNA is TGTGCCTGGGGCCTAGCGGGAGGGCGAGATACGCAGTATTTT.

The chain has TRBV27 and TRBJ1-1; 7 bases agree with TRBD1. Germline V CDR1 and CDR2: MNHEY, SMNVEV (reference sequence). CDR3 size: 16 residues. V lost 0 bases to trimming and J lost 4 bases; unmatched junction nucleotides: 8. The CDR3 DNA reads TGTGCCAGCAGTTTATCGGGGACAGCTATGAGCACTGAAGCTTTCTTT. It specifies CASSLSGTAMSTEAFF.

The rearrangement uses TRBV5-4 and TRBJ2-7; 10 bases map to TRBD2. V shed 3 bases, J shed 1 base, and the junction held 7 bases outside the gene matches. This CDR3 has 16 residues. From germline, CDR1 is SGHNT and CDR2 YYREEE (reference sequence). In DNA, the CDR3 is TGTGCCAGCAGCTCACCGGGACTAGCGAGTTCCTACGAGCAGTACTTC. This sequence encodes CASSSPGLASSYEQYF. Looking up the rest from reference TRBV5-4 and TRBJ2-7 gives the full variable domain: ETGVTQSPTHLIKTRGQQVTLRCSSQSGHNTVSWYQQALGQGPQFIFQYYREEENGRGNFPPRFSGLQFPNYSSELNVNALELDDSALYLCASSSPGLASSYEQYFGPGTRLTVT.

The chain couples TRBV4-1 to TRBJ2-7; a possible D gene is TRBD1 (6 bases). Trimming shortened V by 4 bases and J by 5 bases, and 15 bases separated the two germline ends. The V gene's germline CDR1 is MGHRA and CDR2 YSYEKL. The CDR3 spans 14 residues. DNA for the CDR3: TGCGCCAGCAGCCCGCTGACAGGTAATCACGAGCAGTACTTC. Residues: CASSPLTGNHEQYF.

The chain links TRBV30 to TRBJ1-3, with D maybe TRBD1 (5 bases). Germline lookup yields CDR1 GTSNPN and CDR2 SVGIG (reference sequence). V gave up 8 bases and J gave up 3 bases, with 17 bases separating them. The CDR3 has 14 amino acids. CDR3 amino acids: CALSSRDRGNTIYF. Written as DNA, the CDR3 is TGTGCCCTAAGTTCCCGGGACCGTGGAAACACCATATATTTT.

With regard to this clone: The same CDR3 is also encoded by other DNA sequences in this sample. V usage is TRBV18 and J usage is TRBJ1-2; 12 bases are a match to TRBD1. Germline-derived CDR1 and CDR2 are KGHSH and LQKENI. There are 14 residues in the CDR3. V trimming: 3 bases; J trimming: 8 bases; junction bases outside the gene matches: 4. CDR3 sequence reads: CASSPGTGGVGYTF. DNA for the CDR3: TGTGCCAGCTCACCTGGGACAGGGGGCGTGGGCTACACCTTC. The variable domain in full, completed from reference TRBV18 and TRBJ1-2, reads NAGVMQNPRHLVRRRGQEARLRCSPMKGHSHVYWYRQLPEEGLKFMVYLQKENIIDESGMPKERFSAEFPKEGPSILRIQQVVRGDSAAYFCASSPGTGGVGYTFGSGTRLTVV.

The chain recombines TRBV6-5 with TRBJ1-2; the D is unclear. Germline lookup yields CDR1 MNHEY and CDR2 SVGAGI. The CDR3 has 14 amino acids. V gave up 5 bases and J gave up 4 bases, with 14 bases separating them. CDR3 protein: CASSLSVGSYGYTF. The CDR3 DNA reads as TGTGCCAGCAGTCTTTCGGTGGGGAGCTATGGCTACACCTTC.

This clone was picked up a small number of times. V usage is TRBV4-2 and J usage is TRBJ2-5, with 7 bases matching TRBD1. V shed 3 bases, J shed 3 bases, and the junction held 7 bases outside the gene matches. Germline lookup yields CDR1 LGHNA and CDR2 YNFKEQ. CDR3 length: 15 residues. CDR3 sequence: CASSHLTGTEETQYF. The CDR3 DNA follows: TGTGCCAGCAGCCACCTCACAGGGACAGAAGAGACCCAGTACTTC.

The chain couples TRBV5-1 to TRBJ2-5; D might be TRBD2 (6 bases). In germline, CDR1 is SGHRS, CDR2 YFSETQ. The CDR3 is 13 amino acids. The germline V and J ends were trimmed by 1 base and 5 bases, with 9 bases remaining between them. As DNA, the CDR3 is TGCGCCAGCAGCTTGCGGGAGAGGGAGACCCAGTACTTC. It specifies CASSLRERETQYF.

The V and J genes are TRBV30 and TRBJ2-3; D gene unclear. This CDR3 has 15 residues. Germline values: CDR1 GTSNPN, CDR2 SVGIG (reference sequence). Trimming removed 0 bases from V and 0 bases from J, with 10 bases in between. CDR3: CAWSVSRTSTDTQYF. CDR3 nucleotides: TGTGCCTGGAGTGTATCCAGAACTAGCACAGATACGCAGTATTTT.

The CDR3 region has the DNA TGTGCCAGTAGTGCTAGCGGATACGAGCAGTACTTC. Protein sequence: CASSASGYEQYF. The chain combines TRBV19 with TRBJ2-7; TRBD2 agrees at 7 bases. The CDR3 loop spans 12 amino acids. CDR1 is LNHDA, CDR2 SQIVND, per germline (reference sequence). J gave up 4 bases and V 5 bases, and 2 bases lay outside the gene matches.

The V gene is TRBV27, the J gene TRBJ1-5; D is unresolved. Looked up from germline, CDR1 is MNHEY and CDR2 is SMNVEV (reference sequence). This CDR3 is 14 amino acids long. Trimming removed 4 bases at V and 2 bases at J, with 9 bases between. CDR3 in amino acids: CASSSGVGNQPQHF. The CDR3 bases are TGTGCCAGCAGTTCCGGGGTGGGCAATCAGCCCCAGCATTTT.

The rearrangement uses TRBV2 and TRBJ1-1; 8 nucleotides match TRBD1. The junction had 6 bases not matched to a gene; V was cut back by 2 bases and J by 1 base. The germline V gene has CDR1 SNHLY and CDR2 FYNNEI. The length of the CDR3 is 16 residues. This CDR3 reads CASSEFRGQWNTEAFF. The CDR3 bases are TGTGCCAGCAGTGAATTCAGGGGGCAGTGGAACACTGAAGCTTTCTTT.

The gene calls are TRBV30 and TRBJ2-3, with D possibly being TRBD2 (6 bases). V was shortened by 4 bases and J by 2 bases, with 13 bases between the two germline ends. This CDR3 spans 14 amino acids. From germline, CDR1 is GTSNPN and CDR2 SVGIG (reference sequence). CDR3 amino acids: CAWKTGLLTDTQYF. DNA for the CDR3: TGTGCCTGGAAAACGGGACTTCTCACAGATACGCAGTATTTT.

This chain joins TRBV30 and TRBJ2-3, with D possibly matching TRBD2 (5 bases). V was pared by 8 bases and J by 5 bases, with 20 bases between. The CDR3 totals 14 residues. Germline-derived CDR1 and CDR2 are GTSNPN and SVGIG (reference sequence). In DNA, the CDR3 is TGTGCCGGTAGTAGGCGGGCCCGAGGAGATACGCAGTATTTT. Protein product: CAGSRRARGDTQYF. Based on the CDR3 plus reference TRBV30 and TRBJ2-3, the full variable domain is SQTIHQWPATLVQPVGSPLSLECTVEGTSNPNLYWYRQAAGRGLQLLFYSVGIGQISSEVPQNLSASRPQDRQFILSSKKLLLSDSGFYLCAGSRRARGDTQYFGPGTRLTVL.

The V call is TRBV2, the J call TRBJ2-5; D is ambiguous. V was cut by 4 bases and J by 6 bases, with 12 bases left in between. The CDR3 has 13 amino acids. Per the germline V gene, CDR1 is SNHLY and CDR2 is FYNNEI. CDR3 sequence: CASSGNSLKTQYF. Written as DNA, the CDR3 is TGTGCCAGCAGTGGTAATAGTCTGAAGACCCAGTACTTC. The variable domain in full, completed from reference TRBV2 and TRBJ2-5, reads EPEVTQTPSHQVTQMGQEVILRCVPISNHLYFYWYRQILGQKVEFLVSFYNNEISEKSEIFDDQFSVERPDGSNFTLKIRSTKLEDSAMYFCASSGNSLKTQYFGPGTRLLVL.

This clone is a singleton in its sample. The chain carries TRBV21-1 and TRBJ2-7. TRBV21-1 is an annotated pseudogene. This CDR3 spans 16 amino acids. Here the CDR3 reads CASSKFSPGCVCEQYF. The CDR3 DNA reads TGTGCCAGCAGCAAATTTTCCCCGGGCTGTGTTTGCGAGCAGTACTTC.

The rearrangement links TRBV5-1 to TRBJ1-1, with D possibly TRBD1 on 5 matching bases. The CDR3 contains 17 residues. Trimming removed 0 bases from V and 0 bases from J, with 15 bases in between. In germline, CDR1 is SGHRS, CDR2 YFSETQ. The CDR3 is CASSLAPREILNTEAFF. The CDR3 nucleotides are TGCGCCAGCAGCTTGGCCCCCAGGGAGATTTTGAACACTGAAGCTTTCTTT.

The chain employs TRBV7-2 and TRBJ2-7, with 8 bases lining up with TRBD2. The germline gives CDR1 SGHTA, CDR2 FQGNSA. V lost 5 bases and J lost 3; bases outside the gene matches: 6. This CDR3 is built from 14 residues. Here the CDR3 DNA reads TGTGCCAGCAGCCGCGGGACTAGTATCTACGAGCAGTACTTC. Encoded protein: CASSRGTSIYEQYF.

The chain employs TRBV9 and TRBJ1-2; D remains ambiguous. V lost 0 bases and J lost 4, with 7 bases in between. Per germline, CDR1 SGDLS and CDR2 YYNGEE. This CDR3 spans 13 amino acids. This CDR3 is CASSVGRFYGYTF. In nucleotides, the CDR3 is TGTGCCAGCAGCGTAGGACGGTTCTATGGCTACACCTTC.